The 32 T cell receptor beta chains reported below all come from one sample, sequenced in a study of CD8+CD57+ T cells in acquired aplastic anemia (dated by TCRdb to between 2017 and 2018). Instrument on record: Illumina HiSeq 2000. TCR beta VDJ combination and CDR3 sequence profiling used genomic DNA as the template. TCRdb reprocessed the public reads (quality trimming at Q25 with fastp, clone calling with MiXCR) and kept in-frame beta chains. Rows matching on CDR3 protein sequence are summarized as one entry with the most common DNA and genes. The sample records fewer than 300,000 distinct CDR3 sequences, approximately 79% of which are singletons. The ten biggest clones cover 40% to 55% of the sample. Flow cytometry had shown CD8+CD57+ cell expansion in the patients selected for sequencing. The sample taken for sequencing was sorted CD4+, CD8+, or CD8+CD57+ T cells (not recorded which) from PBMCs. Receptor source: a human donor with aplastic anemia.

V usage is TRBV7-9 and J usage is TRBJ2-5, with no clear D. The CDR3 loop spans 15 amino acids. Between the trimmed V and J ends, which lost 1 base and 14 bases, there was a span of 23 bases. Germline loops: CDR1 SEHNR, CDR2 FQNEAQ (reference sequence). The CDR3 DNA is TGTGCCAGCAGCTTAGGGGGTAGCTACTTGGCCAACGACTACTTC. It specifies CASSLGGSYLANDYF.

The CDR3 region is CASSSSNRGPKETQYF. The CDR3 nucleotides read TGTGCCAGCAGCTCCTCGAACAGGGGGCCCAAGGAGACCCAGTACTTC. This chain links TRBV7-9 with TRBJ2-5; 9 bases map to TRBD1. V dropped 4 bases and J dropped 5; count of bases not matched to a gene: 11. Germline loops: CDR1 SEHNR, CDR2 FQNEAQ (reference sequence). The CDR3 runs to 16 residues.

CDR3: CATSREGTGAYEQYF. The CDR3 nucleotides are TGTGCCACCAGCAGAGAGGGGACGGGGGCCTACGAGCAGTACTTC. This rearrangement joins TRBV15 to TRBJ2-7; D may be TRBD2 (6 bases). Trimming stripped 0 bases from V and 2 bases from J, with 11 bases between. Germline loops: CDR1 LNHNV, CDR2 YYDKDF (reference sequence). The CDR3 spans 15 residues.

The CDR3 sequence is CASSVGSDTRNFQFF. In DNA, the CDR3 is TGTGCCAGCAGCGTAGGGTCAGATACGCGGAATTTTCAGTTCTTC. The V and J genes are TRBV9 and TRBJ2-1, with no clear D. The V end was cut by 0 bases, the J end by 13 bases, with 20 bases between. The germline V gene encodes CDR1 SGDLS and CDR2 YYNGEE. The CDR3 is 15 residues long. The full variable domain, rest sourced from reference TRBV9 and TRBJ2-1, is DSGVTQTPKHLITATGQRVTLRCSPRSGDLSVYWYQQSLDQGLQFLIQYYNGEERAKGNILERFSAQQFPDLHSELNLSSLELGDSALYFCASSVGSDTRNFQFFGPGTRLTVL.

V usage is TRBV2 and J usage is TRBJ1-2, with D maybe TRBD1 (5 bases). The germline gives CDR1 SNHLY, CDR2 FYNNEI. The germline V and J ends were trimmed by 3 bases and 6 bases, with 14 bases remaining between them. The CDR3 length is 14 residues. CDR3: CASSELEGRNGYTF. The DNA of the CDR3 is TGTGCCAGCAGTGAGCTTGAGGGGCGGAATGGCTACACCTTC.

Details on this clonotype: Mismatch with germline at one junction end may stem from a read error. This chain joins TRBV24-1 and TRBJ2-1; D gene ambiguous. The J call is in doubt because the DNA end fits TRBJ1-1 better. Germline lookup yields CDR1 KGHDR and CDR2 SFDVKD. The length of the CDR3 is 14 residues. The CDR3 region has the DNA TGTGCCACCAGTGATTCCGCGGTAACCGCTGAGGCTTTCTTT. Protein product: CATSDSAVTAEAFF.

In DNA form, the CDR3 reads TGTGCTAGCAGGGTGGGGGAGGGCGGCTATAATTCACCCCTCCACTTT. Translated, it gives CASRVGEGGYNSPLHF. The rearrangement links TRBV12-5 to TRBJ1-6, with a weak D call TRBD1 (5 bases). This CDR3 has 16 residues. Trimming left V 9 bases short and J 3 bases short, with 18 bases between. The germline gives CDR1 LGHNT, CDR2 FRNRAP.

On this clonotype: The junction differs from germline at one of its ends, possibly a read error. The V gene is TRBV7-2, the J gene TRBJ2-5, with D maybe TRBD2 (5 bases). The CDR3 has 14 residues. The germline gives CDR1 SGHTA, CDR2 FQGNSA. The CDR3 loop is CASSRGSDQVTKYF. The CDR3 bases are TGTGCCAGCAGCAGAGGGAGCGATCAAGTGACGAAGTATTTC.

The chain is built from TRBV7-2 and TRBJ2-3; TRBD2 is a possible D gene (5 bases). V was clipped by 6 bases and J by 5 bases, with 12 bases between them. This CDR3 is built from 13 residues. Germline values: CDR1 SGHTA, CDR2 FQGNSA. CDR3 sequence reads: CASRVAGRDTQYF. In nucleotides, the CDR3 is TGTGCCAGCAGGGTCGCGGGCAGAGATACGCAGTATTTT.

The table lists this clonotype with a few counts. The junction departs from the called germline gene at one end, perhaps through a read error. The CDR3, as DNA: TGTGCCAGCAGTGGTGAAGCGGGGAACACCGGGGAGCTTTTT. This encodes CASSGEAGNTGELF. The J gene is TRBJ1-4, the V gene TRBV9; D call uncertain. CDR3 length: 14 residues. CDR1 and CDR2 from the germline V gene are SGDLS and YYNGEE.

A few counts support this clonotype. This chain links TRBV5-5 with TRBJ2-3; unclear D gene. Trimming shortened V by 2 bases and J by 3 bases, and 7 bases separated the two germline ends. Germline V gives CDR1 SGHKS, CDR2 YYEKEE (reference sequence). This CDR3 comprises 13 residues. The CDR3 loop is CASSFERTDTQYF. DNA of the CDR3: TGTGCCAGCAGCTTCGAGAGGACAGATACGCAGTATTTT.

On this clonotype: The CDR3 does not close with the conserved phenylalanine or tryptophan, likely indicating a read error. The limits of the CDR3 on the DNA are not certain, so only TCRdb's listed CDR3 is given. This chain links TRBV7-9 with TRBJ2-3. CDR1 is SEHNR, CDR2 FQNEAQ, per germline (reference sequence). The CDR3 totals 13 residues, both ends included. CDR3 protein: CASRVQGTGARYY.

The chain employs TRBV2 and TRBJ2-1; 12 nucleotides line up with TRBD2. From germline, CDR1 is SNHLY and CDR2 FYNNEI. The CDR3 runs to 16 residues. After removal of 7 bases from V and 4 bases from J, the junction contained 8 bases not matched to a gene. CDR3 loop: CASKLAGLAGYNEQFF. The CDR3 nucleotides read TGTGCCAGCAAACTAGCAGGACTAGCGGGGTACAATGAGCAGTTCTTC.

V usage is TRBV7-9 and J usage is TRBJ2-5; maybe TRBD2 (7 bases). V lost 2 bases and J 2 bases, leaving 15 bases between the germline ends. The CDR3 runs 16 residues. Looked up from germline, CDR1 is SEHNR and CDR2 is FQNEAQ (reference sequence). The CDR3 is CASSLQRGGVQETQYF. The CDR3, as DNA: TGTGCCAGCAGCTTACAACGAGGGGGGGTACAAGAGACCCAGTACTTC. The full variable domain, completed using reference TRBV7-9 and TRBJ2-5, is DTGVSQNPRHKITKRGQNVTFRCDPISEHNRLYWYRQTLGQGPEFLTYFQNEAQLEKSRLLSDRFSAERPKGSFSTLEIQRTEQGDSAMYLCASSLQRGGVQETQYFGPGTRLLVL.

On this clonotype itself: One end of the junction fails to match germline, which may point to a read error. This sequence joins TRBV7-3 and TRBJ1-2; D may be TRBD1 (5 bases). Germline V gene lookup returns CDR1 SGHTA and CDR2 FQGTGA. The length of the CDR3 is 16 residues. CDR3 amino acids: CASSGQGKVEYAGYTF. The CDR3 coding sequence is TGCGCCAGCAGCGGGCAGGGCAAAGTTGAGTACGCTGGCTACACCTTC.

This clonotype has a single count. Germline is not matched at one junction end, which may reflect a read error. V gene TRBV5-1 combines with J gene TRBJ2-3, with 8 positions matching TRBD1. Looked up from germline, CDR1 is SGHRS and CDR2 is YFSETQ. CDR3 length: 14 amino acids. The CDR3 region has the DNA TGTGCCAGCAGCATAGGACAGGGCCCAAATACGCAGTATTTT. Its protein is CASSIGQGPNTQYF.

The chain is built from TRBV9 and TRBJ2-3, with D unclear. Trimming stripped 0 bases from V and 7 bases from J, with 15 bases between. This CDR3 region has 15 residues. From germline, CDR1 is SGDLS and CDR2 YYNGEE. CDR3: CASSVGLEKQYTQYF. The CDR3 DNA reads TGTGCCAGCAGCGTAGGATTAGAGAAGCAATATACGCAGTATTTT.

This clonotype was observed a few times. The J gene is TRBJ2-7, the V gene TRBV7-6; D gene unclear. Trimming removed 0 bases from V and 4 bases from J, with 22 bases in between. CDR3 length: 18 residues. The germline V gene encodes CDR1 SGHVS and CDR2 FNYEAQ. Written as DNA, the CDR3 is TGTGCCAGCAGCTTAGCCCCCACAGATACGCAGTATTTTTACGAGCAGTACGTC. Protein product: CASSLAPTDTQYFYEQYV.

By proportion, this clonotype is medium-sized. The gene calls are TRBV7-9 and TRBJ2-7, with TRBD2 matching over 9 bases. The CDR3 sequence is 15 residues long. CDR1 and CDR2 from the germline V gene are SEHNR and FQNEAQ (reference sequence). With V trimmed by 3 bases and J by 2 bases, 5 bases remained unmatched. In DNA, the CDR3 is TGTGCCAGCAGCTTCCTAGCGGGAACGACCTACGAGCAGTACGTC. Its translation: CASSFLAGTTYEQYV.

In this sample, this clonotype turned up once. V gene TRBV7-8 combines with J gene TRBJ1-3; D is unclear. In germline, CDR1 is SGHVS, CDR2 FQNEAQ. The CDR3 is made up of 14 amino acids. The ends were cut back, 3 bases at V and 1 base at J, with 7 bases in the middle. The CDR3 sequence: CASSLSESGNTIYF. In nucleotides, the CDR3 is TGTGCCAGCAGCTTGTCGGAGTCTGGAAACACCATATATTTT.

The chain has TRBV5-1 and TRBJ2-3; D possibly corresponds to TRBD2 (5 bases). The CDR3 spans 15 residues. V was cut by 4 bases and J by 5 bases, with 17 bases left in between. CDR1 and CDR2 (germline): SGHRS, YFSETQ. CDR3 in amino acids: CASSVEFYGKDTQYF. The CDR3, as DNA: TGCGCCAGCAGCGTGGAATTCTACGGGAAAGATACGCAGTATTTT.

This sequence joins TRBV7-9 and TRBJ2-3, with D perhaps TRBD2 (5 bases). V was clipped by 1 base and J by 6 bases, with 20 bases between them. CDR3 length equals 17 residues. Per germline, CDR1 SEHNR and CDR2 FQNEAQ (reference sequence). CDR3 sequence reads: CASSLGGWRTSGDTQYF. CDR3 nucleotide sequence: TGTGCCAGCAGCTTAGGAGGCTGGCGGACGTCGGGGGATACGCAGTATTTT.

This sequence joins TRBV9 and TRBJ1-1; no reliable D call. The CDR3 consists of 15 residues. Germline CDR1 SGDLS, CDR2 YYNGEE. Trimming removed 4 bases from V and 11 bases from J, with 24 bases in between. DNA of the CDR3: TGTGCCAGCAGCCTCCTTAGCGGCCGCACAGATACGGCTTTCTTT. It is translated as CASSLLSGRTDTAFF.

This sequence joins TRBV15 and TRBJ2-1, with no clear D. The CDR3 runs 13 residues. Germline CDR1 reads LNHNV; CDR2 reads YYDKDF (reference sequence). The germline V and J ends were trimmed by 5 bases and 9 bases, with 14 bases remaining between them. In DNA form, the CDR3 reads TGTGCCACCAGCGGGTCGGTGGTGGGTGAGCAGTTCTTC. Its translation: CATSGSVVGEQFF.

The V gene is TRBV2, the J gene TRBJ2-5; D ambiguous. This CDR3 spans 13 amino acids. The V gene lost 4 bases and the J gene lost 2 bases, with 8 bases spanning the gap. In germline, CDR1 is SNHLY, CDR2 FYNNEI. CDR3 coding DNA: TGTGCCAGCAGTGTTAGTGTACAAGAGACCCAGTACTTC. Residues: CASSVSVQETQYF.

The chain combines TRBV12-3 or TRBV12-4 with TRBJ2-7, with D perhaps matching TRBD1 or TRBD2 (7 bases each). This CDR3 is built from 13 residues. V dropped 7 bases and J dropped 11 bases, with 21 bases sitting between them. CDR3 residues: CASTPGGGTAEYF. DNA for the CDR3: TGTGCCAGCACGCCCGGGGGAGGGACAGCGGAGTACTTC.

Comments on this clonotype: One end of the junction fails to match germline, which may point to a read error. This chain links TRBV5-1 with TRBJ2-1; 9 bases line up with TRBD1. CDR1 is SGHRS and CDR2 is YFSETQ in the germline V gene. The CDR3 length is 13 residues. The CDR3 protein is CASSWGQGSKQFF. The CDR3 DNA reads TGTGCCAGCAGCTGGGGACAGGGCTCAAAACAGTTCTTC.

This chain links TRBV24-1 with TRBJ2-5, with D maybe TRBD1 (6 bases). This CDR3 is built from 15 residues. V lost 1 base and J 2 bases, leaving 10 bases between the germline ends. CDR1 is KGHDR, CDR2 SFDVKD, per germline. CDR3 DNA sequence: TGTGCCACCAGTGATTTCTCCCAGGGGCAAGAGACCCAGTACTTC. It is translated as CATSDFSQGQETQYF.

This clonotype was found a few times. The CDR3 coding sequence is TGTGCCAGCAGCTTAGCGGGTGGCCCCGATACCAACTTTCTGACTTTC. As protein: CASSLAGGPDTNFLTF. The V and J genes are TRBV7-2 and TRBJ2-6; D gene ambiguous. There are 16 residues in the CDR3. V gave up 0 bases and J gave up 16 bases, with 22 bases separating them. Germline lookup yields CDR1 SGHTA and CDR2 FQGNSA.

This clonotype has a single count. A read error may account for a junction end that differs from germline. The rearrangement joins TRBV15 to TRBJ2-1; D uncertain. This CDR3 is 14 amino acids long. Germline CDR1 is LNHNV and CDR2 is YYDKDF (reference sequence). CDR3 DNA: TGTTCCACCAGCAGAGGCAGCGAGCTAGATACCCAGTTCTTC. Translation: CSTSRGSELDTQFF.

To note about this clonotype: An end of the junction differs from the germline gene, which may be a read error. The genes are TRBV7-8 and TRBJ2-5, with TRBD1 identical over 7 bases. Germline V gene lookup returns CDR1 SGHVS and CDR2 FQNEAQ. This CDR3 is 14 amino acids long. The CDR3 nucleotides read TGTGCCAGCAGCAGACGTCCAGACGGGACAGCCCTTTCCTTC. It translates to CASSRRPDGTALSF. Full variable domain (outside the CDR3, taken from reference TRBV7-8 and TRBJ2-5): GAGVSQSPRYKVAKRGQDVALRCDPISGHVSLFWYQQALGQGPEFLTYFQNEAQLDKSGLPSDRFFAERPEGSVSTLKIQRTQQEDSAVYLCASSRRPDGTALSFGPGTRLLVL.

In the case of this clonotype: Germline is not matched at one junction end, which may reflect a read error. The chain is built from TRBV7-2 and TRBJ1-2; possibly TRBD1 for D (5 bases). Per germline, CDR1 SGHTA and CDR2 FQGNSA. This CDR3 has 15 residues. CDR3 sequence: CASSLGGRENYVYTF. Here the CDR3 DNA reads TGTGCCAGCAGCTTAGGTGGCAGGGAGAACTATGTCTACACCTTC.